A selection of T cell receptor beta chains follows, all from one sample in a study of molecular identifiers for immune sequencing clone quantification. Via MiXCR, TCRdb re-called the PCR reads, giving one row per CDR3 protein. The sample consists of about 40,000 distinct CDR3 sequences, 24% of them appearing once. Material: naive CD8+ T cells from blood, with Jurkat cell RNA spiked in. The receptor set was obtained from a human donor in good health. Some libraries in this study had Jurkat cell RNA spiked in. The conserved cysteine and the conserved F or W are not part of the CDR3 here. Fields, in order: V gene, J gene, CDR3 protein.

v_call: TRBV5-3
j_call: TRBJ2-7
cdr3_aa: ASSSLMVYERY

v_call: TRBV15
j_call: TRBJ2-1
cdr3_aa: ATSRVVWWASGGGDEQF

v_call: TRBV29-1
j_call: TRBJ1-5
cdr3_aa: SRSQPSAPA

v_call: TRBV27
j_call: TRBJ2-7
cdr3_aa: ASRTSGGSSYEQY

v_call: TRBV4-2
j_call: TRBJ2-1
cdr3_aa: ASSQVRGSYNEQF

v_call: TRBV4-3
j_call: TRBJ1-5
cdr3_aa: ASSQGAGVNQPQH

v_call: TRBV20-1
j_call: TRBJ2-1
cdr3_aa: SASLPDYNEQF

v_call: TRBV2
j_call: TRBJ2-7
cdr3_aa: ASIRSGGRLIDEQY

v_call: TRBV9
j_call: TRBJ2-2
cdr3_aa: ASSVSTYQGHREEGTGELF

v_call: TRBV14
j_call: TRBJ2-3
cdr3_aa: ASSQEFQARDTQY

v_call: TRBV2
j_call: TRBJ2-4
cdr3_aa: ASSEASGDENIQY

v_call: TRBV4-3
j_call: TRBJ1-1
cdr3_aa: ASSQDMTVNTEAF

v_call: TRBV5-6
j_call: TRBJ2-7
cdr3_aa: ASSDGLAGSYEQC

v_call: TRBV2
j_call: TRBJ2-1
cdr3_aa: ATPCPGEQF

v_call: TRBV30
j_call: TRBJ2-1
cdr3_aa: AWRNTWTEQF

v_call: TRBV4-1
j_call: TRBJ2-5
cdr3_aa: ASSQRARGIEETQY

v_call: TRBV20-1
j_call: TRBJ2-4
cdr3_aa: SARDGLAGIQY

v_call: TRBV12-5
j_call: TRBJ2-6
cdr3_aa: ASATSRSSGANVLT

v_call: TRBV4-1
j_call: TRBJ1-2
cdr3_aa: ASSHLVGQGVYGYT

v_call: TRBV12-3/TRBV12-4
j_call: TRBJ2-2
cdr3_aa: ASSLGTTHTGELF

v_call: TRBV12-3/TRBV12-4
j_call: TRBJ1-5
cdr3_aa: ASSHQPGTGDVSNQPQH

v_call: TRBV18
j_call: TRBJ2-3
cdr3_aa: ASSPSDSIDTQY

v_call: TRBV4-3
j_call: TRBJ2-7
cdr3_aa: ASSQVTGGAYEQY

v_call: TRBV4-1
j_call: TRBJ2-1
cdr3_aa: ASSNTPLAGMHEQF

v_call: TRBV20-1
j_call: TRBJ1-5
cdr3_aa: SAREEGQWQPQH

v_call: TRBV5-1
j_call: TRBJ2-1
cdr3_aa: ASSPRKIGGSSCNEQF

v_call: TRBV12-3/TRBV12-4
j_call: TRBJ2-3
cdr3_aa: ASKPTGATDTRY

v_call: TRBV6-5
j_call: TRBJ2-7
cdr3_aa: ASSPQGQEQY